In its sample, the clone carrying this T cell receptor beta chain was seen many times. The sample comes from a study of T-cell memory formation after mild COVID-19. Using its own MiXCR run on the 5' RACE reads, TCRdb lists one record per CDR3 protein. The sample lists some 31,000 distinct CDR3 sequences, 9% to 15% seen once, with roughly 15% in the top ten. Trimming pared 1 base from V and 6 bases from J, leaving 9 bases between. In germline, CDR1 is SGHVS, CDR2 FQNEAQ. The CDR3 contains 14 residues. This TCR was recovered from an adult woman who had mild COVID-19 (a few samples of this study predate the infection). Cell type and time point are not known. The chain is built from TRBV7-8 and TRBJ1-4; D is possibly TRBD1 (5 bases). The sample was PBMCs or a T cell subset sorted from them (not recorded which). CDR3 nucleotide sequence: TGTGCCAGCAGCTTAGGGCAGGGTTATGAAAAACTGTTTTTT. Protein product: CASSLGQGYEKLFF.